The 8 T cell receptor beta chains below come from one sample, sequenced in a study of cytomegalovirus exposure and HLA in healthy donors. The PCR contained 60 Vbeta and 13 Jbeta primers. TCRdb keeps only in-frame clones here, not all; method: immunoSEQ multiplex PCR. The table has about 100,000 clones, 65% to 80% seen once; the top ten hold around 7%. Material: PBMCs. Receptors were obtained from a man aged 35 to 55 in good health and CMV-seropositive.

In this sample, this clone turned up once. The chain joins TRBV7-2 to TRBJ2-7; D may be TRBD1 (6 bases). The V end was cut by 2 bases, the J end by 5 bases, with 13 bases between. The CDR3 has 14 amino acids. Germline loops: CDR1 SGHTA, CDR2 FQGNSA. DNA of the CDR3: TGTGCCAGCAGCTTAAGTATTCAGGGGCACGAGCAGTACTTC. It codes for CASSLSIQGHEQYF.

This clone has only a few counts. The V and J genes are TRBV7-2 and TRBJ2-3; 11 bases map to TRBD2. Germline V gene data show CDR1 as SGHTA and CDR2 as FQGNSA. CDR3 length: 15 residues. Trimming took 1 base from V and 6 from J; bases not matched to a gene: 3. Here the CDR3 DNA reads TGTGCCAGCAGCTTAGGTCTAGCGGGAGGCGATACGCAGTATTTT. Protein sequence: CASSLGLAGGDTQYF.

V is TRBV10-3 and J is TRBJ2-3; 10 positions match TRBD2. Trimming at V came to 0 bases and at J to 0 bases, leaving 0 bases not matched to a gene. CDR1 is ENHRY, CDR2 SYGVKD, per germline. The CDR3 has 16 amino acids. The CDR3 here is CAISESSGGSTDTQYF. The DNA for the CDR3 is TGTGCCATCAGTGAGTCTAGCGGGGGGAGCACAGATACGCAGTATTTT.

This clone came up once. The V gene is TRBV11-2, the J gene TRBJ2-2; 7 bases align to TRBD2. The CDR3 consists of 15 residues. J was trimmed by 7 bases and V by 0 bases; bases with no gene match: 5. CDR1 and CDR2 from the germline V gene are SGHAT and FQNNGV. CDR3 in amino acids: CASSLDPGGYGELFF. CDR3 coding DNA: TGTGCCAGCAGCTTAGATCCCGGGGGGTACGGGGAGCTGTTTTTT.

The V and J genes are TRBV5-1 and TRBJ1-6, with a tentative D call TRBD1 (6 bases). Germline V gene lookup returns CDR1 SGHRS and CDR2 YFSETQ. The germline V and J ends were trimmed by 3 bases and 7 bases, with 17 bases remaining between them. The CDR3 runs to 16 residues. The CDR3 is CASSSDAGTNNSPLHF. The CDR3 nucleotides read TGCGCCAGCAGCTCAGATGCCGGGACAAACAATTCACCCCTCCACTTT. Combining the CDR3 with reference TRBV5-1 and TRBJ1-6 gives the whole variable domain KAGVTQTPRYLIKTRGQQVTLSCSPISGHRSVSWYQQTPGQGLQFLFEYFSETQRNKGNFPGRFSGRQFSNSRSEMNVSTLELGDSALYLCASSSDAGTNNSPLHFGNGTRLTVT.

The chain combines TRBV4-1 with TRBJ2-3; 9 positions match TRBD2. There are 17 residues in the CDR3. The V gene's germline CDR1 is MGHRA and CDR2 YSYEKL. Trimming removed 0 bases from V and 5 bases from J; junction bases left unmatched: 9. The CDR3 nucleotides read TGCGCCAGCAGCCAAGAGGGGGCGGGGGGGCCCATAGATACGCAGTATTTT. It encodes CASSQEGAGGPIDTQYF.

This sequence joins TRBV4-3 and TRBJ2-7, with 7 bases identical to TRBD1. This CDR3 spans 13 amino acids. V shed 5 bases and J 2 bases; nucleotides not matched to a gene: 3. Germline V gives CDR1 LGHNA, CDR2 YSLEER. CDR3 sequence (DNA): TGCGCCAGCAGCTGGGACAGAGCCTACGAGCAGTACTTC. Encoded protein: CASSWDRAYEQYF.

The chain links TRBV7-2 to TRBJ2-7; 10 bases fit TRBD2. CDR1 and CDR2 from the germline V gene are SGHTA and FQGNSA. This CDR3 comprises 16 residues. Trimming took 4 bases from V and 4 from J; bases not matched to a gene: 10. The CDR3 region is CASSSPPGLANYEQYF. CDR3 coding DNA: TGTGCCAGCAGCTCACCCCCGGGACTAGCGAATTACGAGCAGTACTTC.